This TCR beta chain was identified in a study of T cells in Graves' hyperthyroidism and ophthalmopathy. Notes on the study in general: Ophthalmopathy got predicted by the model a median approximately 6.3 months before its onset. Using 13 V-J features, a model discriminated ophthalmopathy from stable hyperthyroidism.

Deletions cut 3 bases from V and 8 bases from J, with 17 bases between. This CDR3 is built from 15 residues. CDR1 and CDR2 from the germline V gene are SGHAT and FQNNGV. What was amplified from RNA transcripts were TCR beta CDR3 regions. TCR CDR3 underwent first-round RT-PCR with the HTBI primer set. Via MiXCR, TCRdb re-called the multiplex PCR reads, giving one row per CDR3 protein. The sample has a few hundred thousand distinct CDR3 sequences, roughly 15% seen once. Regarding this clonotype: Antigen specificity is unknown.

Each ophthalmopathy patient scored at least 3 on the Clinical Activity Score and at least 4 on NOSPECS grade, with duration under 3 months. Diagnoses used clinical symptoms, serum thyroxine and TRAb, thyroid ultrasound and orbital computed tomography. This chain joins TRBV11-2 and TRBJ1-5; D remains ambiguous. The specimen sequenced was blood. This sequence originates from a woman aged 55-69 years with Graves' ophthalmopathy. CDR3 protein: CASSFRNTPSEPQHF. CDR3 DNA: TGTGCCAGCAGCTTCCGAAATACCCCATCAGAGCCCCAGCATTTT.